Listed here are 27 T cell receptor beta chains from one sample, sequenced in a study of neoadjuvant anti-PD-1 for oral cavity cancer (TCRdb year 2021). Explained via the paper, the time point label denotes: after neoadjuvant nivolumab, at surgical resection. Libraries were made using the immunoSEQ multiplex PCR assay. Imported from immuneACCESS, the table was reduced by TCRdb to in-frame sequences with V and J called. These copies leave out some clones; in studies compared against another copy, an unresolved V gene accounts for under half, and the cause of the remainder is not known. Counted in this sample were 14,000 or so clones; under 80% of them appeared once. Approximately 2.5% of the sample belongs to the ten largest clones. This material consisted of PBMCs, taken after nivolumab (anti-PD-1) treatment. The origin of the receptors is a person between 40 and 80 years old with oral cavity squamous cell carcinoma.

This chain uses TRBV30 with TRBJ2-1; TRBD2 might be the D (5 bases). The germline CDR1 and CDR2 sequences are GTSNPN and SVGIG (reference sequence). The ends were cut back, 3 bases at V and 0 bases at J, with 15 bases in the middle. The CDR3 is 16 residues long. In DNA, the CDR3 is TGTGCCTGGAGGGACCTACTAGGACCCTCCTACAATGAGCAGTTCTTC. Its protein is CAWRDLLGPSYNEQFF.

The chain uses TRBV27 and TRBJ2-7; D uncertain. Germline V CDR1 and CDR2: MNHEY, SMNVEV (reference sequence). V lost 5 bases and J lost 4, with 12 bases in between. The CDR3 covers 13 residues. For the CDR3, the DNA is TGTGCCAGCAGTCGGTCAGGACCTTACGAGCAGTACTTC. It is translated as CASSRSGPYEQYF.

The rearrangement links TRBV9 to TRBJ2-6; D may be TRBD1 (5 bases). The CDR3 consists of 15 residues. In germline, CDR1 is SGDLS, CDR2 YYNGEE. Trimming removed 1 base from V and 1 base from J, with 6 bases in between. The CDR3 DNA reads TGTGCCAGCAGCGTAAGGGGATCTGGGGCCAACGTCCTGACTTTC. Residues: CASSVRGSGANVLTF.

This chain joins TRBV6-5 and TRBJ2-7; 9 bases are a match to TRBD2. The CDR3 sequence is 15 residues long. The germline CDR1 and CDR2 sequences are MNHEY and SVGAGI. The V segment lost 6 bases and the J segment 0 bases; nucleotides outside the gene matches: 6. The CDR3 spells CASRTSGLSSYEQYF. The CDR3 DNA reads TGTGCCAGCAGAACTAGCGGGTTGAGCTCCTACGAGCAGTACTTC.

The chain employs TRBV5-1 and TRBJ1-4; D possibly corresponds to TRBD1 (5 bases). CDR1 SGHRS and CDR2 YFSETQ come from the germline V gene. V shed 4 bases and J shed 8 bases, with 24 bases lying between them. The CDR3 extends over 17 amino acids. DNA of the CDR3: TGCGCCAGCAGCCCGATTTCAGGGAACATTCAGGCCGAAAAACTGTTTTTT. Translating it yields CASSPISGNIQAEKLFF.

This chain connects TRBV11-3 to TRBJ2-1; D might be TRBD2 (6 bases). V was trimmed by 1 base and J by 5 bases, leaving 18 bases between them. Germline V gives CDR1 SGHNT, CDR2 YENEEA. CDR3 length equals 17 residues. The DNA for the CDR3 is TGTGCCAGCAGCTTAGGGGGGGAGACGAAAGAAGACAATGAGCAGTTCTTC. This encodes CASSLGGETKEDNEQFF.

The V and J genes are TRBV19 and TRBJ2-7, with TRBD2 matching over 8 bases. The CDR3 totals 18 residues. The J segment lost 6 bases and the V segment lost 0 bases, leaving 16 bases of the junction unmatched. The V gene's germline CDR1 is LNHDA and CDR2 SQIVND (reference sequence). The CDR3 here is CASSIDRLARPLPAEQYF. CDR3 sequence (DNA): TGTGCCAGTAGTATAGATAGACTAGCGAGACCGCTACCGGCCGAGCAGTACTTC.

The chain joins TRBV5-1 to TRBJ2-5, with 13 bases that match TRBD2. The CDR3 runs to 16 residues. CDR1 is SGHRS and CDR2 is YFSETQ in the germline V gene. The J segment lost 5 bases and the V segment lost 0 bases, leaving 4 bases of the junction unmatched. The CDR3 nucleotides read TGCGCCAGCAGCTTGGCCGGGACTAGCGGGGCCGAGACCCAGTACTTC. Its protein product is CASSLAGTSGAETQYF.

The chain combines TRBV6-1 with TRBJ2-3; D not certain. With 6 bases removed from V and 6 bases from J, the gap between germline ends came to 10 bases. This CDR3 is built from 12 residues. From germline, CDR1 is MNHNS and CDR2 SASEGT. In nucleotides, the CDR3 is TGTGCCAGCAGCTATAACCAGGATACGCAGTATTTT. Translated: CASSYNQDTQYF.

The rearrangement joins TRBV2 to TRBJ1-4; D is unresolved. CDR1 SNHLY and CDR2 FYNNEI come from the germline V gene. Trimming left V 6 bases short and J 5 bases short, with 10 bases between. This CDR3 region has 13 residues. The CDR3 region is CASSAIENEKLFF. The CDR3 nucleotides read TGTGCCAGCAGCGCCATTGAGAATGAAAAACTGTTTTTT.

This rearrangement joins TRBV5-1 to TRBJ2-2, with D possibly matching TRBD1 (6 bases). Germline-derived CDR1 and CDR2 are SGHRS and YFSETQ. The CDR3 spans 15 residues. Trimming removed 4 bases at V and 5 bases at J, with 15 bases between. The CDR3 sequence: CASSLGQHGTGELFF. The DNA for the CDR3 is TGCGCCAGCAGCCTTGGACAGCATGGTACCGGGGAGCTGTTTTTT.

This sequence joins TRBV5-1 and TRBJ1-2; D unclear. V lost 0 bases and J lost 4, with 7 bases in between. The CDR3 runs to 13 residues. Per the germline V gene, CDR1 is SGHRS and CDR2 is YFSETQ. The CDR3 reads CASSLGTLYGYTF. As DNA, the CDR3 is TGCGCCAGCAGCTTGGGAACGCTCTATGGCTACACCTTC.

The chain has TRBV7-6 and TRBJ2-1; D uncertain. The V end lost 5 bases, the J end lost 3 bases, and 11 bases lay between the germline ends. CDR1 is SGHVS and CDR2 is FNYEAQ in the germline V gene. The CDR3 runs 14 residues. The CDR3 spells CASSPPGLYNEQFF. CDR3 DNA sequence: TGTGCCAGCAGCCCCCCGGGCCTCTACAATGAGCAGTTCTTC.

This clone was counted once. The rearrangement uses TRBV10-1 and TRBJ1-2; no clear D. The germline V and J ends were trimmed by 2 bases and 4 bases, with 8 bases remaining between them. The length of the CDR3 is 13 residues. CDR1 and CDR2 (germline): WNHNN, SYGVQD (reference sequence). CDR3 residues: CASSEGPFYGYTF. CDR3 DNA sequence: TGCGCCAGCAGTGAGGGGCCGTTCTATGGCTACACCTTC.

The rearrangement uses TRBV13 and TRBJ2-2, with no clear D. CDR3 length equals 14 residues. V dropped 1 base and J dropped 6 bases, with 9 bases sitting between them. Germline loops: CDR1 PRHDT, CDR2 FYEKMQ (reference sequence). CDR3: CASSLVSGAGELFF. In nucleotides, the CDR3 is TGTGCCAGCAGCTTAGTCTCAGGCGCCGGGGAGCTGTTTTTT.

This clone showed up just once. This chain uses TRBV7-9 with TRBJ2-7, with 10 positions matching TRBD1. V lost 8 bases to trimming and J lost 2 bases; unmatched junction nucleotides: 6. The germline V gene encodes CDR1 SEHNR and CDR2 FQNEAQ (reference sequence). The CDR3 consists of 14 residues. The CDR3 DNA reads as TGTGCCAGCGCGACAGGGGGCGCCGCCTACGAGCAGTACTTC. Protein product: CASATGGAAYEQYF.

This chain links TRBV5-5 with TRBJ2-5; tentative D call: TRBD1 (6 bases). V lost 0 bases and J lost 4, with 13 bases in between. The germline gives CDR1 SGHKS, CDR2 YYEKEE (reference sequence). The CDR3 runs 15 residues. The CDR3 DNA reads TGTGCCAGCAGCTTGGACACAACCAGGGGAGAGACCCAGTACTTC. Protein: CASSLDTTRGETQYF.

This rearrangement joins TRBV30 to TRBJ2-3; 12 nucleotides line up with TRBD2. Trimming at V came to 4 bases and at J to 8 bases, leaving 7 bases not matched to a gene. Germline CDR1 GTSNPN, CDR2 SVGIG (reference sequence). This CDR3 comprises 14 residues. The CDR3: CAWTGTSGLGTQYF. DNA for the CDR3: TGTGCCTGGACCGGGACTAGCGGGTTAGGTACGCAGTATTTT. Full variable domain (rest looked up from reference TRBV30 and TRBJ2-3): SQTIHQWPATLVQPVGSPLSLECTVEGTSNPNLYWYRQAAGRGLQLLFYSVGIGQISSEVPQNLSASRPQDRQFILSSKKLLLSDSGFYLCAWTGTSGLGTQYFGPGTRLTVL.

This chain links TRBV7-9 with TRBJ2-3; D may be TRBD2 (5 bases). Germline V gene sequence: CDR1 SEHNR, CDR2 FQNEAQ (reference sequence). V lost 5 bases to trimming and J lost 4 bases, with 13 bases between them. The CDR3 sequence is 14 residues long. The CDR3 bases are TGTGCCAGCAGCCCTCAAGAGAGGGCAGATACGCAGTATTTT. As protein: CASSPQERADTQYF.

CDR3 nucleotide sequence: TGTGCCAGCAGCGGGAGGCGGGGCTACACCTTC. Protein sequence: CASSGRRGYTF. The chain joins TRBV5-6 to TRBJ1-2; D unclear. Germline CDR1 SGHDT, CDR2 YYEEEE. Trimming took 4 bases from V and 8 from J, leaving 9 bases between them. The CDR3 extends over 11 amino acids.

The chain is built from TRBV6-5 and TRBJ1-4; D gene ambiguous. The CDR3 runs to 14 residues. CDR1 is MNHEY, CDR2 SVGAGI, per germline. Trimming cost V 5 bases and J 2 bases, with 9 bases left between them. The CDR3 DNA sequence: TGTGCCAGCAGTCGCGGGTGGACTAATGAAAAACTGTTTTTT. Amino acids: CASSRGWTNEKLFF.

This rearrangement joins TRBV6-6 to TRBJ1-2; perhaps TRBD1 as D (6 bases). This CDR3 is built from 14 residues. CDR1 and CDR2 from the germline V gene are MNHNY and SVGAGI (reference sequence). The germline V and J ends were trimmed by 7 bases and 2 bases, with 14 bases remaining between them. Here the CDR3 reads CASTLTGLNYGYTF. For the CDR3, the DNA is TGTGCCAGCACCTTGACAGGACTAAACTATGGCTACACCTTC.

This clone was seen only once. The chain is built from TRBV9 and TRBJ2-1; 9 bases match TRBD2. J was trimmed by 0 bases and V by 4 bases; bases with no gene match: 2. The CDR3 contains 15 residues. Germline V CDR1 and CDR2: SGDLS, YYNGEE. The chain's CDR3 is CASSLSGSSYNEQFF. The CDR3 DNA reads as TGTGCCAGCAGCCTTAGCGGGAGCTCCTACAATGAGCAGTTCTTC. The full variable domain, completed using reference TRBV9 and TRBJ2-1, is DSGVTQTPKHLITATGQRVTLRCSPRSGDLSVYWYQQSLDQGLQFLIQYYNGEERAKGNILERFSAQQFPDLHSELNLSSLELGDSALYFCASSLSGSSYNEQFFGPGTRLTVL.

The rearrangement uses TRBV6-1 and TRBJ2-5, with TRBD2 matching over 7 bases. The CDR3 consists of 14 residues. V was clipped by 6 bases and J by 5 bases; unmatched bases: 9. Looked up from germline, CDR1 is MNHNS and CDR2 is SASEGT. CDR3 DNA: TGTGCCAGCAGCGGCAAGGTCGGGGGGGAGACCCAGTACTTC. As protein: CASSGKVGGETQYF.

This clone was seen only a few times. The gene calls are TRBV28 and TRBJ1-2; a possible D gene is TRBD1 (5 bases). Germline V CDR1 and CDR2: MDHEN, SYDVKM. CDR3 length: 15 residues. The V gene lost 2 bases and the J gene lost 4 bases, with 14 bases spanning the gap. CDR3 sequence (DNA): TGTGCCAGCAGTTTAAGGTGGCGGGGGATCTATGGCTACACCTTC. Its translation: CASSLRWRGIYGYTF.

V gene TRBV5-1 combines with J gene TRBJ2-1; 7 bases fit TRBD2. Losses at the gene ends were 0 bases for V and 5 bases for J; bases not matched to a gene: 5. This CDR3 region has 15 residues. Germline V gene lookup returns CDR1 SGHRS and CDR2 YFSETQ. In DNA form, the CDR3 reads TGCGCCAGCAGCTTGGACGGGAGGACCAACAATGAGCAGTTCTTC. The encoded protein is CASSLDGRTNNEQFF.

The chain carries TRBV4-1 and TRBJ1-1; D is ambiguous. Trimming took off 4 bases at V and 3 bases at J, with 21 bases between the two ends. From germline, CDR1 is MGHRA and CDR2 YSYEKL. The CDR3 has 17 amino acids. The CDR3: CASSLSASFRWDTEAFF. Here the CDR3 DNA reads TGCGCCAGCAGCCTAAGCGCCTCATTTCGGTGGGACACTGAAGCTTTCTTT.